This T cell receptor (beta chain) derives from a study of T cells in localized non-small cell lung cancer. The study, taken as a whole, reports: Without multi-region sequencing, intratumor heterogeneity could not be excluded.

Sequencing was performed with immunoSEQ multiplex PCR; in TCRdb, only in-frame clones are kept and a portion is missing. The sample has 78,000 or so clones; 70% to 90% are singletons. In the case of this clone: The antigen remains undetermined.

The sample in question was peripheral blood, obtained before any cancer treatment. The source is a man between 40 and 70 years old with stage I lung adenocarcinoma.

CDR3 amino acids: CASSFLAGTPNYEQYF. The CDR3 nucleotides are TGTGCCAGCAGCTTTCTAGCCGGGACACCCAACTACGAGCAGTACTTC. The chain combines TRBV5-5 with TRBJ2-7; D possibly corresponds to TRBD1 (6 bases). With 2 bases removed from V and 3 bases from J, the gap between germline ends came to 18 bases. The CDR3 covers 16 residues. The germline gives CDR1 SGHKS, CDR2 YYEKEE (reference sequence).